This T cell receptor beta chain came from a study of graft-versus-host responses after intestinal transplantation. Method: immunoSEQ multiplex PCR; TCRdb's copy keeps in-frame clones and lacks some. Counted here are 98,000 or so clones, around 88% occurring once; the ten biggest clones make up 1.4% to 1.5%. The length of the CDR3 is 18 residues. Germline CDR1 reads MRHNA; CDR2 reads SNTAGT. V lost 3 bases and J lost 4, with 19 bases in between. Here the sequenced sample was PBMCs, taken 255 days after intestinal transplant. The chain joins TRBV6-4 to TRBJ2-6, with D possibly being TRBD1 (7 bases). The TCR originated in a human patient who received an intestinal transplant, so some T cells may come from the graft donor. The CDR3 reads CASSEEGDSSSGANVLTF. CDR3 DNA sequence: TGTGCCAGCAGTGAGGAGGGGGACAGCTCATCCGGGGCCAACGTCCTGACTTTC.